This T cell receptor beta chain was identified during a study of T cell changes during pregnancy in multiple sclerosis. Assay used: immunoSEQ multiplex PCR; TCRdb lists only in-frame clones, some missing. Among approximately 68,000 clones listed, 90% to 95% were seen once. This clone occurred a few times. This CDR3 has 13 residues. CDR1 and CDR2 from the germline V gene are SNHLY and FYNNEI. After removal of 4 bases from V and 7 bases from J, the junction contained 5 bases not matched to a gene. The receptor was isolated from a female donor in good health, enrolled as a control in a pregnancy study. V and J are TRBV2 and TRBJ1-2; 8 bases agree with TRBD1. The specimen was peripheral blood, collected in the third trimester of pregnancy. DNA of the CDR3: TGTGCCAGCAGTGGACAGGGGTTTATTGGCTACACCTTC. It is translated as CASSGQGFIGYTF. The full variable domain, its missing parts supplied by reference TRBV2 and TRBJ1-2, is EPEVTQTPSHQVTQMGQEVILRCVPISNHLYFYWYRQILGQKVEFLVSFYNNEISEKSEIFDDQFSVERPDGSNFTLKIRSTKLEDSAMYFCASSGQGFIGYTFGSGTRLTVV.